This T cell receptor beta chain comes out of a study of blood T cell repertoires in COVID-19. As for the study in general: Some COVID-19 samples were acute and others convalescent; all came from the United States, Italy and Spain.

Recruitment covered under 25 US areas and drew participants whose ages spanned about 18 to 90 years. Participants' own reports of clinical history determined their cohort assignment. Germline values: CDR1 MNHEY, CDR2 SVGAGI. The CDR3 runs 13 residues. Turning to this clone: At one of its ends the junction is not consistent with the germline gene, which may arise from a read error.

Authors' processing steps: Amplified reference gene primers provided the basis for estimating nucleated cell counts. TCRdb's table, derived via immunoSEQ multiplex PCR, lists solely in-frame clones and lacks some. The DNA was the basis for D and trimming; V, J and clone size are from that table. The sample holds 300,000 or so clones, about 86% seen once. V and J are TRBV6-5 and TRBJ2-7, with a possible D match to TRBD1 (5 bases). The TCR was taken from a middle-aged woman with acute COVID-19. Sequenced: PBMCs or T cells enriched from blood (not recorded which). CDR3 DNA: TGTGCCAGCAGCTACTCTCCCAGGGACGAGCAGTACTTC. Protein product: CASSYSPRDEQYF.